A single sample gave rise to the 22 T cell receptor beta chains below, sequenced in a study of naive and memory T cell subsets. Both TRBC1 and TRBC2 were covered by a beta constant-region primer of two equimolar oligonucleotides. Each CDR3 protein gets one entry after TCRdb re-called the UMI-ligation and nested PCR reads with MiXCR. This sample has about 90,000 distinct CDR3 sequences, with 7% found just once. The sequenced sample was central memory CD4+ T cells from blood. The receptors come from a human donor in good health.

This clonotype was observed a handful of times. The chain has TRBV7-8 and TRBJ2-1; D possibly matches TRBD1 or TRBD2 (5 bases each). The CDR3 runs to 16 residues. V shed 1 base and J shed 8 bases, with 18 bases lying between them. Germline loops: CDR1 SGHVS, CDR2 FQNEAQ. The CDR3 nucleotides are TGTGCCAGCAGCTTAGATGCCCGGGACGGCCGGCATGAGCAGTTCTTC. It is translated as CASSLDARDGRHEQFF.

The chain carries TRBV12-3 or TRBV12-4 and TRBJ1-4; D is perhaps TRBD1 (5 bases). With 7 bases removed from V and 7 bases from J, the gap between germline ends came to 13 bases. This CDR3 is 13 amino acids long. CDR3 sequence reads: CASTTGRGEKLFF. In nucleotides, the CDR3 is TGTGCCAGCACTACGGGACGGGGTGAAAAACTGTTTTTT.

The gene calls are TRBV27 and TRBJ2-4; D is unclear. Germline values: CDR1 MNHEY, CDR2 SMNVEV (reference sequence). Trimming stripped 3 bases from V and 0 bases from J, with 6 bases between. The CDR3 consists of 14 residues. The CDR3 sequence is CASSLTVAKNIQYF. For the CDR3, the DNA is TGTGCCAGCAGTTTGACGGTAGCCAAAAACATTCAGTACTTC.

In its sample, this clonotype was seen many times. The CDR3 spells CSVEDPGGRGTDTQYF. In DNA, the CDR3 is TGCAGCGTTGAAGATCCTGGGGGTAGGGGCACAGATACGCAGTATTTT. V and J are TRBV29-1 and TRBJ2-3; D possibly uses TRBD1 or TRBD2 (5 bases each). V lost 0 bases and J lost 1, with 14 bases in between. The germline gives CDR1 SQVTM, CDR2 ANQGSEA. The CDR3 has 16 amino acids.

This clonotype came up many times. The genes are TRBV25-1 and TRBJ2-3, with D possibly being TRBD2 (5 bases). The CDR3 consists of 14 residues. Per germline, CDR1 MGHDK and CDR2 SYGVNS. Trimming stripped 2 bases from V and 6 bases from J, with 12 bases between. The CDR3: CASSEGLATDTQYF. As DNA, the CDR3 is TGTGCCAGCAGTGAAGGGCTAGCAACCGATACGCAGTATTTT.

This clonotype has ten or more counts. J is TRBJ1-1 and V is TRBV6-2 or TRBV6-3, with D possibly matching TRBD1 (6 bases). Looked up from germline, CDR1 is MNHEY and CDR2 is SVGEGT. V dropped 5 bases and J dropped 4 bases, with 20 bases sitting between them. This CDR3 is built from 16 residues. The CDR3 coding sequence is TGTGCCAGCAGTAGCGCCGGGACACCCGGATTCACTGAAGCTTTCTTT. Protein product: CASSSAGTPGFTEAFF.

Only a few counts were recorded for this clonotype. This chain uses TRBV7-8 with TRBJ2-7; TRBD2 matches 10 bases. The CDR3 extends over 15 amino acids. After removal of 5 bases from V and 7 bases from J, the junction contained 11 bases not matched to a gene. In germline, CDR1 is SGHVS, CDR2 FQNEAQ. CDR3 loop: CASSHPSGSLREQYF. The CDR3 DNA follows: TGTGCCAGCAGCCACCCTAGCGGGAGCTTAAGAGAGCAGTACTTC.

The table lists this clonotype with many counts. The chain recombines TRBV7-2 with TRBJ2-2; D is possibly TRBD2 (6 bases). V was pared by 8 bases and J by 7 bases, with 14 bases between. The CDR3 sequence is 13 residues long. CDR1 and CDR2 from the germline V gene are SGHTA and FQGNSA. The CDR3 region is CASSGLGSGELFF. In DNA form, the CDR3 reads TGTGCCAGCTCGGGCCTCGGGAGCGGGGAGCTGTTTTTT.

Concerning this clonotype: This sequence may be a read error, since a much larger clone differs from it by one base. Since no conserved phenylalanine or tryptophan closes the CDR3, a read error is the likely cause. This chain joins TRBV18 and TRBJ1-2; D gene uncertain. V was shortened by 1 base and J by 4 bases, with 4 bases between the two germline ends. The CDR3 length is 12 residues. Germline CDR1 reads KGHSH; CDR2 reads LQKENI. This CDR3 is CASSPHIYGYTS. The CDR3 DNA sequence: TGTGCCAGCTCACCACACATCTATGGCTACACCTCC.

This sequence joins TRBV29-1 and TRBJ2-5; TRBD1 aligns across 9 bases. This CDR3 is 11 amino acids long. J was trimmed by 5 bases and V by 8 bases; bases with no gene match: 3. CDR1 and CDR2 from the germline V gene are SQVTM and ANQGSEA. The CDR3 region is CSYRGLETQYF. The CDR3 DNA reads as TGCAGCTACAGGGGGCTGGAGACCCAGTACTTC. The variable domain in full, completed from reference TRBV29-1 and TRBJ2-5, reads SAVISQKPSRDICQRGTSLTIQCQVDSQVTMMFWYRQQPGQSLTLIATANQGSEATYESGFVIDKFPISRPNLTFSTLTVSNMSPEDSSIYLCSYRGLETQYFGPGTRLLVL.

V usage is TRBV7-9 and J usage is TRBJ2-3; a weak D match, TRBD2 (5 bases). The germline V gene encodes CDR1 SEHNR and CDR2 FQNEAQ (reference sequence). The CDR3 extends over 13 amino acids. V lost 4 bases to trimming and J lost 4 bases, with 9 bases between them. Here the CDR3 reads CASSSRTADTQYF. The CDR3 bases are TGTGCCAGCAGCTCCCGGACTGCAGATACGCAGTATTTT.

In this sample, this clonotype turned up many times. This chain connects TRBV7-8 to TRBJ1-5; D is uncertain. Germline-derived CDR1 and CDR2 are SGHVS and FQNEAQ. CDR3 length: 13 residues. V lost 6 bases and J 4 bases, leaving 10 bases between the germline ends. CDR3 coding DNA: TGTGCCAGCAGTCGGGCCGGGAATCAGCCCCAGCATTTT. This translates into CASSRAGNQPQHF. The complete variable domain, with remaining parts taken from reference TRBV7-8 and TRBJ1-5, reads GAGVSQSPRYKVAKRGQDVALRCDPISGHVSLFWYQQALGQGPEFLTYFQNEAQLDKSGLPSDRFFAERPEGSVSTLKIQRTQQEDSAVYLCASSRAGNQPQHFGDGTRLSIL.

Ten or more counts support this clonotype. This chain links TRBV29-1 with TRBJ1-1, with no clear D. The germline V and J ends were trimmed by 3 bases and 2 bases, with 10 bases remaining between them. This CDR3 is 13 amino acids long. Germline V gene data show CDR1 as SQVTM and CDR2 as ANQGSEA. In DNA, the CDR3 is TGCAGCGTTGAGTGGCAGCCCAACACTGAAGCTTTCTTT. This translates into CSVEWQPNTEAFF. The full variable domain, completed using reference TRBV29-1 and TRBJ1-1, is SAVISQKPSRDICQRGTSLTIQCQVDSQVTMMFWYRQQPGQSLTLIATANQGSEATYESGFVIDKFPISRPNLTFSTLTVSNMSPEDSSIYLCSVEWQPNTEAFFGQGTRLTVV.

The table lists this clonotype with many counts. The chain recombines TRBV7-2 with TRBJ2-3; 10 nucleotides line up with TRBD2. This CDR3 region has 17 residues. V dropped 0 bases and J dropped 2; count of bases not matched to a gene: 5. Germline CDR1 is SGHTA and CDR2 is FQGNSA. The CDR3 DNA sequence: TGTGCCAGCAGCTTAGCGCTCACTAGCGGGGACACAGATACGCAGTATTTT. This codes for CASSLALTSGDTDTQYF. The full variable domain, completed using reference TRBV7-2 and TRBJ2-3, is GAGVSQSPSNKVTEKGKDVELRCDPISGHTALYWYRQSLGQGLEFLIYFQGNSAPDKSGLPSDRFSAERTGGSVSTLTIQRTQQEDSAVYLCASSLALTSGDTDTQYFGPGTRLTVL.

The chain carries TRBV24-1 and TRBJ2-3; tentatively, D is TRBD1 (8 bases). The CDR3 loop spans 14 amino acids. V shed 8 bases and J shed 7 bases, with 18 bases lying between them. The germline V gene has CDR1 KGHDR and CDR2 SFDVKD. DNA of the CDR3: TGTGCCACCACTCAGACAGGGGAGGGAAATACGCAGTATTTT. This encodes CATTQTGEGNTQYF.

The chain couples TRBV7-9 to TRBJ1-1; D uncertain. CDR1 and CDR2 from the germline V gene are SEHNR and FQNEAQ (reference sequence). The CDR3 covers 15 residues. Between the trimmed V and J ends, which lost 3 bases and 8 bases, there was a span of 19 bases. The CDR3 DNA follows: TGTGCCAGCAGCTTGAGCCCGGTTACAGCTGCAGAAGCTTTCTTT. Amino acid sequence: CASSLSPVTAAEAFF.

This clonotype came up a few times. V is TRBV10-3 and J is TRBJ2-1; TRBD2 agrees at 11 bases. The CDR3 runs 14 residues. Trimming cost V 8 bases and J 4 bases; bases outside gene matches: 4. Germline V gives CDR1 ENHRY, CDR2 SYGVKD. The CDR3 sequence: CAIGTSGGYNEQFF. Written as DNA, the CDR3 is TGTGCCATCGGAACTAGCGGGGGTTACAATGAGCAGTTCTTC.

A few counts support this clonotype. The chain is built from TRBV2 and TRBJ2-7; TRBD1 matches at 10 bases. This CDR3 contains 15 residues. V gave up 6 bases and J gave up 3 bases; unmatched junction bases: 8. Germline assignment: CDR1 SNHLY and CDR2 FYNNEI. The CDR3 reads CASSSDRGHNYEQYF. The CDR3 coding sequence is TGTGCCAGCAGCTCAGACAGGGGGCATAACTACGAGCAGTACTTC. The complete variable domain, with remaining parts taken from reference TRBV2 and TRBJ2-7, reads EPEVTQTPSHQVTQMGQEVILRCVPISNHLYFYWYRQILGQKVEFLVSFYNNEISEKSEIFDDQFSVERPDGSNFTLKIRSTKLEDSAMYFCASSSDRGHNYEQYFGPGTRLTVT.

This clonotype was seen many times. The chain carries TRBV12-3 or TRBV12-4 and TRBJ1-3; 7 positions match TRBD1. The CDR3 consists of 16 residues. Trimming at V came to 2 bases and at J to 3 bases, leaving 7 bases not matched to a gene. The CDR3 nucleotides read TGTGCCAGCAGTTTAAATACAGGGGCCGGTGGAAACACCATATATTTT. Protein product: CASSLNTGAGGNTIYF.

This clonotype was counted many times. V and J are TRBV6-6 and TRBJ1-3, with D perhaps TRBD1 (6 bases). The CDR3 runs 14 residues. Trimming removed 6 bases at V and 2 bases at J, with 11 bases between. Germline V gene sequence: CDR1 MNHNY, CDR2 SVGAGI (reference sequence). The CDR3 DNA follows: TGTGCCAGCAGATCAGGGGTGGCTGGAAACACCATATATTTT. Its translation: CASRSGVAGNTIYF.

This clonotype showed up many times. The chain has TRBV2 and TRBJ2-1; 9 bases agree with TRBD2. This CDR3 spans 17 amino acids. The V segment lost 8 bases and the J segment 6 bases; nucleotides outside the gene matches: 17. Per the germline V gene, CDR1 is SNHLY and CDR2 is FYNNEI. CDR3 coding DNA: TGTGCCAGCTTCGGACCGGGACTAGCCGGGGTGGGCAATGAGCAGTTCTTC. This translates into CASFGPGLAGVGNEQFF.

The rearrangement links TRBV20-1 to TRBJ2-1; TRBD2 matches at 9 bases. This CDR3 is built from 15 residues. Germline V gene data show CDR1 as DFQATT and CDR2 as SNEGSKA (reference sequence). The trim removed 6 bases at V and 5 bases at J, leaving 11 bases unmatched. This chain's CDR3 is CSAHHLAGSDNEQFF. As DNA, the CDR3 is TGCAGTGCCCATCATCTAGCGGGATCAGACAATGAGCAGTTCTTC.